This T cell receptor beta chain is from a study of T cell changes during pregnancy in multiple sclerosis. Sequencing used immunoSEQ multiplex PCR; TCRdb keeps in-frame clones, though not all of them. The table lists 45,000 to 75,000 clones, around 93% of them singletons. Germline assignment: CDR1 SEHNR and CDR2 FQNEAQ (reference sequence). The CDR3 sequence is 15 residues long. Trimming shortened V by 6 bases and J by 7 bases, and 18 bases separated the two germline ends. Specimen: peripheral blood, collected in the first trimester of pregnancy. This sequence originates from a female donor with multiple sclerosis, enrolled in a pregnancy study. The chain couples TRBV7-9 to TRBJ1-4; D might be TRBD1 (6 bases). DNA of the CDR3: TGTGCCAGCAGTAAGGCTTGGGGGCTCGGTGAAAAACTGTTTTTT. Its translation is CASSKAWGLGEKLFF. The full variable domain, in which reference TRBV7-9 and TRBJ1-4 provide the parts outside the CDR3, is DTGVSQNPRHKITKRGQNVTFRCDPISEHNRLYWYRQTLGQGPEFLTYFQNEAQLEKSRLLSDRFSAERPKGSFSTLEIQRTEQGDSAMYLCASSKAWGLGEKLFFGSGTQLSVL.